Below, 28 T cell receptor beta chains from the same sample are listed, as sequenced in a study of human T cells and chemical hapten exposure. TCRdb processed the RACE reads anew with MiXCR; each CDR3 protein has one entry. This table holds 30,000 to 40,000 distinct CDR3 sequences, roughly 5% found once. Sample time point: healthy volunteer bleed at 6 weeks. The authors' total RNA extraction used unfractionated whole blood. Input material: whole blood. The receptors derive from a human donor in good health. Some clones in this sample may be carry-over from other donors' samples.

This chain connects TRBV7-6 to TRBJ2-7; tentatively, D is TRBD1 (6 bases). The ends were cut back, 4 bases at V and 10 bases at J, with 17 bases in the middle. Per the germline V gene, CDR1 is SGHVS and CDR2 is FNYEAQ. CDR3 length: 13 residues. The CDR3 loop is CASSSETGSGQYF. CDR3 in DNA: TGTGCCAGCAGCTCCGAGACAGGCTCGGGACAGTACTTC.

The V gene is TRBV28, the J gene TRBJ1-1; unclear D gene. CDR1 is MDHEN, CDR2 SYDVKM, per germline. This CDR3 spans 12 amino acids. Trimming stripped 8 bases from V and 1 base from J, with 8 bases between. The CDR3 DNA sequence: TGTGCCAGCCACACACCGAACACTGAAGCTTTCTTT. As protein: CASHTPNTEAFF.

This clonotype was counted between two and nine times. The J gene is TRBJ2-2, the V gene TRBV19, with 7 bases matching TRBD2. CDR1 LNHDA and CDR2 SQIVND come from the germline V gene (reference sequence). V lost 4 bases, J lost 4 bases, and 12 bases stayed unmatched. CDR3 length: 17 residues. CDR3 nucleotide sequence: TGTGCCAGTAGTAGAGGAGCGGCTAGCGGAACCACCGGGGAGCTGTTTTTT. Translating it yields CASSRGAASGTTGELFF. Using reference TRBV19 and TRBJ2-2 for the parts outside the CDR3, the full variable domain is DGGITQSPKYLFRKEGQNVTLSCEQNLNHDAMYWYRQDPGQGLRLIYYSQIVNDFQKGDIAEGYSVSREKKESFPLTVTSAQKNPTAFYLCASSRGAASGTTGELFFGEGSRLTVL.

Many counts were recorded for this clonotype. The chain joins TRBV30 to TRBJ2-1; 9 nucleotides line up with TRBD2. The junction had 11 bases not matched to a gene; V was cut back by 2 bases and J by 6 bases. Germline V CDR1 and CDR2: GTSNPN, SVGIG (reference sequence). This CDR3 contains 16 residues. The CDR3 region has the DNA TGTGCCTGGAGTAAGATCCTAGCGGGATATTCCAATGAGCAGTTCTTC. Its translation: CAWSKILAGYSNEQFF.

This clonotype has a count of ten or more. This clone may be a read error of a much larger clone one base away. Since no conserved phenylalanine or tryptophan closes the CDR3, a read error is the likely cause. The chain couples TRBV24-1 to TRBJ2-2, with D possibly matching TRBD2 (5 bases). Trimming removed 3 bases from V and 5 bases from J, with 9 bases in between. Germline lookup yields CDR1 KGHDR and CDR2 SFDVKD. The CDR3 consists of 14 residues. For the CDR3, the DNA is TGTGCCACCAGTGATGCCCGGGATACCGGGGAGCTGTTTTCT. This codes for CATSDARDTGELFS.

This clonotype appeared many times. J is TRBJ2-7 and V is TRBV18; D ambiguous. CDR3 length: 15 residues. V lost 0 bases and J 5 bases, leaving 14 bases between the germline ends. From germline, CDR1 is KGHSH and CDR2 LQKENI. The CDR3 region has the DNA TGTGCCAGCTCACCACCCTCGAATTACGGTAACGAGCAGTACTTC. Its protein product is CASSPPSNYGNEQYF.

On this clonotype: Being one base from a much bigger clone, this may be a read error. This rearrangement joins TRBV7-9 to TRBJ1-6; D is possibly TRBD1 (5 bases). The V gene's germline CDR1 is SEHNR and CDR2 FQNEAQ (reference sequence). The CDR3 consists of 14 residues. CDR3 in amino acids: CVSNLDISNSPLHF. CDR3 nucleotide sequence: TGTGTCAGCAACCTGGACATATCCAATTCACCCCTCCACTTT.

This clonotype is labeled as medium-sized. The V call is TRBV20-1, the J call TRBJ1-4; D is perhaps TRBD1 (6 bases). CDR1 and CDR2 (germline): DFQATT, SNEGSKA (reference sequence). This CDR3 is 15 amino acids long. V was clipped by 3 bases and J by 0 bases, with 11 bases between them. This CDR3 reads CSARRTAATNEKLFF. Here the CDR3 DNA reads TGCAGTGCTAGGAGGACAGCCGCAACTAATGAAAAACTGTTTTTT.

This clonotype occurred many times. V and J are TRBV20-1 and TRBJ2-1, with 9 bases lining up with TRBD1. The CDR3 runs 16 residues. Trimming at V came to 0 bases and at J to 4 bases, leaving 7 bases not matched to a gene. Germline CDR1 reads DFQATT; CDR2 reads SNEGSKA (reference sequence). In nucleotides, the CDR3 is TGCAGTGCTAGAGATCCGGGACAGGGAGAGTACAATGAGCAGTTCTTC. As protein: CSARDPGQGEYNEQFF.

This clonotype was counted a few times. The rearrangement uses TRBV2 and TRBJ1-1; D not certain. This CDR3 contains 10 residues. Germline values: CDR1 SNHLY, CDR2 FYNNEI. Trimming left V 7 bases short and J 3 bases short, with 3 bases between. The CDR3 spells CASMDTEAFF. For the CDR3, the DNA is TGTGCCAGCATGGACACTGAAGCTTTCTTT.

In this sample, this clonotype turned up many times. This chain joins TRBV7-2 and TRBJ2-7; D may be TRBD2 (6 bases). The CDR3 loop spans 15 amino acids. Germline values: CDR1 SGHTA, CDR2 FQGNSA. Between the trimmed V and J ends, which lost 1 base and 3 bases, there was a span of 13 bases. CDR3 sequence reads: CASSLVLGGSYEQYF. The CDR3 nucleotides read TGTGCCAGCAGCTTAGTTTTAGGAGGGAGCTACGAGCAGTACTTC.

The sample holds many counts of this clonotype. The genes are TRBV20-1 and TRBJ2-3, with D perhaps matching TRBD1 (6 bases). This CDR3 has 11 amino acids. V dropped 6 bases and J dropped 5 bases, with 9 bases sitting between them. Germline V CDR1 and CDR2: DFQATT, SNEGSKA (reference sequence). The CDR3 DNA reads as TGCAGTGCAAGGGGGTTAGATACGCAGTATTTT. Protein product: CSARGLDTQYF.

This clonotype has a handful of counts. This rearrangement joins TRBV18 to TRBJ2-5; D is unclear. Trimming stripped 2 bases from V and 1 base from J, with 5 bases between. Germline V CDR1 and CDR2: KGHSH, LQKENI. The length of the CDR3 is 13 residues. The CDR3 DNA sequence: TGTGCCAGCTCACCAAATCTCCAAGAGACCCAGTACTTC. Protein: CASSPNLQETQYF.

The chain combines TRBV5-6 with TRBJ1-6, with 9 nucleotides matching TRBD1. CDR1 and CDR2 from the germline V gene are SGHDT and YYEEEE. Trimming at V came to 0 bases and at J to 5 bases, leaving 3 bases not matched to a gene. The CDR3 covers 16 residues. The CDR3 DNA reads as TGTGCCAGCAGCTTGGGAGGGACAGGGAATAATTCACCCCTCCACTTT. This translates into CASSLGGTGNNSPLHF.

This clonotype occurred many times. The rearrangement joins TRBV5-6 to TRBJ2-3, with 7 nucleotides matching TRBD1. Per germline, CDR1 SGHDT and CDR2 YYEEEE. After removal of 6 bases from V and 6 bases from J, the junction contained 13 bases not matched to a gene. This CDR3 has 15 residues. CDR3 DNA sequence: TGTGCCAGCACACACTTCACTACAGGGGATGATACGCAGTATTTT. Translating gives CASTHFTTGDDTQYF.

This clonotype has at least ten counts. The J gene is TRBJ2-2, the V gene TRBV5-4; 9 bases fit TRBD1. V dropped 5 bases and J dropped 6; count of bases not matched to a gene: 14. The CDR3 runs 17 residues. Per germline, CDR1 SGHNT and CDR2 YYREEE (reference sequence). The CDR3 DNA is TGTGCCAGCAGTCGCCCCGGGACAGGGTCTACCGCCGGGGAGCTGTTTTTT. Translation gives CASSRPGTGSTAGELFF.

There are many counts of this clonotype. The chain has TRBV7-6 and TRBJ2-7; D call uncertain. The length of the CDR3 is 15 residues. Per germline, CDR1 SGHVS and CDR2 FNYEAQ. The V end lost 0 bases, the J end lost 5 bases, and 14 bases lay between the germline ends. The DNA of the CDR3 is TGTGCCAGCAGCTTAGCGGATCGGGTGTGGAACGAGCAGTACTTC. It codes for CASSLADRVWNEQYF.

This clonotype showed up many times. The chain uses TRBV3-1 and TRBJ2-3; 9 bases are shared with TRBD2. The J segment lost 3 bases and the V segment lost 1 base, leaving 5 bases of the junction unmatched. Germline CDR1 LGHDT, CDR2 YNNKEL (reference sequence). The length of the CDR3 is 16 residues. The CDR3 region has the DNA TGTGCCAGCAGCCAAGCAGCGGGAGGAGGTACAGATACGCAGTATTTT. Its translation: CASSQAAGGGTDTQYF.

At least ten counts were recorded for this clonotype. The chain couples TRBV20-1 to TRBJ1-6, with D hard to call. Trimming left V 3 bases short and J 0 bases short, with 9 bases between. Germline loops: CDR1 DFQATT, CDR2 SNEGSKA (reference sequence). The CDR3 spans 15 residues. In nucleotides, the CDR3 is TGCAGTGCTAGCCAAGGTAGCTCCTATAATTCACCCCTCCACTTT. It specifies CSASQGSSYNSPLHF.

The chain uses TRBV11-2 and TRBJ2-1, with D unclear. This CDR3 has 12 residues. Germline CDR1 is SGHAT and CDR2 is FQNNGV. With 6 bases removed from V and 11 bases from J, the gap between germline ends came to 14 bases. CDR3 loop: CASSLNNVKQFF. DNA for the CDR3: TGTGCCAGCAGTTTAAATAATGTTAAGCAGTTCTTC.

This chain links TRBV29-1 with TRBJ1-1; D not resolved. The V end was cut by 5 bases, the J end by 1 base, with 5 bases between. CDR3 length: 11 residues. Germline CDR1 reads SQVTM; CDR2 reads ANQGSEA. The CDR3 DNA reads as TGCAGCGTTCGAAAGAACACTGAAGCTTTCTTT. It encodes CSVRKNTEAFF.

This clonotype was seen repeatedly, ten times or more. The rearrangement joins TRBV6-7 to TRBJ2-1; perhaps TRBD1 as D (6 bases). TRBV6-7 is an ORF, with its function uncertain. The CDR3 has 17 amino acids. V was clipped by 2 bases and J by 0 bases, with 14 bases between them. CDR3 sequence: CASSYPTLQGSYNEQFF. DNA for the CDR3: TGTGCCAGCAGTTACCCGACCTTACAGGGCTCCTACAATGAGCAGTTCTTC.

The V call is TRBV29-1, the J call TRBJ1-1; D perhaps matches TRBD1 (5 bases). The CDR3 runs 12 residues. V lost 7 bases and J lost 1, with 10 bases in between. CDR1 is SQVTM, CDR2 ANQGSEA, per germline. As DNA, the CDR3 is TGCAGCGGGGGGTTGCAGAACACTGAAGCTTTCTTT. It yields the protein CSGGLQNTEAFF.

This clonotype was counted a few times. This chain joins TRBV28 and TRBJ1-3, with D tentatively TRBD1 (6 bases). Trimming shortened V by 8 bases and J by 0 bases, and 11 bases separated the two germline ends. This CDR3 comprises 14 residues. Germline loops: CDR1 MDHEN, CDR2 SYDVKM. The CDR3 bases are TGTGCCAGCTATTTGGGGGCCTCTGGAAACACCATATATTTT. Amino acids: CASYLGASGNTIYF.

This clonotype was counted at least ten times. This chain uses TRBV3-1 with TRBJ2-2; 7 positions agree with TRBD2. V shed 0 bases, J shed 6 bases, and the junction held 13 bases outside the gene matches. Per the germline V gene, CDR1 is LGHDT and CDR2 is YNNKEL (reference sequence). The CDR3 loop spans 18 amino acids. The CDR3, as DNA: TGTGCCAGCAGCCAAGAAAATCGAAAGCGGGGCCCGCCCGGGGAGCTGTTTTTT. This encodes CASSQENRKRGPPGELFF.

In this sample, this clonotype turned up many times. The chain carries TRBV2 and TRBJ1-4, with unresolved D. There are 14 residues in the CDR3. The V and J ends lost 3 bases and 6 bases respectively, with 11 bases between them. From germline, CDR1 is SNHLY and CDR2 FYNNEI. This CDR3 is CASSEAAGYEKLFF. Written as DNA, the CDR3 is TGTGCCAGCAGTGAGGCGGCAGGTTATGAAAAACTGTTTTTT.

This clonotype occurred a few times. This chain joins TRBV7-9 and TRBJ1-5, with D possibly TRBD1 on 5 matching bases. The CDR3 sequence is 15 residues long. Germline V gene lookup returns CDR1 SEHNR and CDR2 FQNEAQ (reference sequence). V was pared by 3 bases and J by 5 bases, with 14 bases between. The CDR3 DNA follows: TGTGCCAGCAGCTTGACCCACGGGGGGGATCAGCCCCAGCATTTT. Translation gives CASSLTHGGDQPQHF.

This clonotype was observed a handful of times. The chain is built from TRBV4-3 and TRBJ1-6; weak D call: TRBD1 (5 bases). Trimming stripped 0 bases from V and 9 bases from J, with 6 bases between. CDR1 LGHNA and CDR2 YSLEER come from the germline V gene. The CDR3 length is 13 residues. The CDR3 loop reads CASSQDRGSPLHF. As DNA, the CDR3 is TGCGCCAGCAGCCAAGATAGGGGTTCACCCCTCCACTTT.